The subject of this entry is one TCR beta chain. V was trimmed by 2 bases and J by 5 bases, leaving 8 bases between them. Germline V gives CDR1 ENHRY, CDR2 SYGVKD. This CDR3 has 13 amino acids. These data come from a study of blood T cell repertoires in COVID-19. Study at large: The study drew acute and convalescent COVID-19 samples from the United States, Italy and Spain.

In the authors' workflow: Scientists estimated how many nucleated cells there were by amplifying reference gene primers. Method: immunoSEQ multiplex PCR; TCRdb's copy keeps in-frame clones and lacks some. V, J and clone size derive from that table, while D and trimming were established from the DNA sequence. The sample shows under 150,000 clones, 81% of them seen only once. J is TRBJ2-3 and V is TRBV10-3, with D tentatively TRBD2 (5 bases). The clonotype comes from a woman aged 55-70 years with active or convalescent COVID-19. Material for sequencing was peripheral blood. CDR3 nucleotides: TGTGCCATCAGTGAGGGTCGGGGAGATACGCAGTATTTT. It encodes CAISEGRGDTQYF.